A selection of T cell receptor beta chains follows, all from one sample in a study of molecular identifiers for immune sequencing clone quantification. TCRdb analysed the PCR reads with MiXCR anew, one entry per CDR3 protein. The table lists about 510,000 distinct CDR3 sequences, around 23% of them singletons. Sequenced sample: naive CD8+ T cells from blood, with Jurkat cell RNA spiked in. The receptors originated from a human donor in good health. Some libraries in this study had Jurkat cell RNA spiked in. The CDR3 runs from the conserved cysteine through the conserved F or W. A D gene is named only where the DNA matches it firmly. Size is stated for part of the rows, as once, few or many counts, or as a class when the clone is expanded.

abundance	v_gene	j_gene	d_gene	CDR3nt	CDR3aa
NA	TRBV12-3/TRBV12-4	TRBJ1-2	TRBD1	TGTGCCAGCAGTTTCCGGACAGGGTTTGGCTACACCTTC	CASSFRTGFGYTF
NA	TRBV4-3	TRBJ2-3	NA	TGCGCCAGCAGCCAAGATGGCGGTAGGCGACCAGATACGCAGTATTTT	CASSQDGGRRPDTQYF
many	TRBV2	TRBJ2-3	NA	TGTGCCAGCAAAACCACCCCGGGGCCCGATACGCAGTATTTT	CASKTTPGPDTQYF
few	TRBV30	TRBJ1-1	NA	TGTGCCTGGAGCCCAGACTTGGACACCCCTGAAGCTTTCTTT	CAWSPDLDTPEAFF
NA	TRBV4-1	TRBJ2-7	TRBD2	TGCGCCAGCAGCCAAGATCGCGGGGGGATAGGCTACGAGCAGTACTTC	CASSQDRGGIGYEQYF
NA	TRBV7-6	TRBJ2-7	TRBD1	TGTGCCAGCAGCTTAGACCGGGACAGGGGACTCGAGCAGTACTTC	CASSLDRDRGLEQYF
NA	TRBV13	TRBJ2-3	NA	TGTGCCAGCAGCCATGGGGGGACAGTCAGCACAGATACGCAGTATTTT	CASSHGGTVSTDTQYF
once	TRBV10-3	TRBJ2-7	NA	TGTGCCATCAGTGAGTCGTTGCAGGCTGCCTACGAGCAGTACTTC	CAISESLQAAYEQYF
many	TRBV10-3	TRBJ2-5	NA	TGTGCCATCAGTGAGTCGTGGGCAGGGGATATGAAGACCCAGTACTTC	CAISESWAGDMKTQYF
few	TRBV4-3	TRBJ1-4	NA	TGCGCCAGCAGCCAAGAACTGGACACCGTGATGAAAAAACTGTTTTTT	CASSQELDTVMKKLFF
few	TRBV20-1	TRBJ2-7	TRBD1	TGCAGTGCTGACAGGGGCTCCTACGAGCAGTACTTC	CSADRGSYEQYF